This TCR beta chain was identified during a study of blood T cell repertoires in COVID-19. Study-level background: Samples came from the United States, Italy and Spain, spanning acute and convalescent COVID-19. Nucleic acid was either cDNA or gDNA, and it came from T cells, B-cell-depleted T cells, or PBMCs.

As processed by the authors: Estimation of nucleated cell counts was performed using reference gene primer amplification. Only in-frame clones appear in the TCRdb table, and some are missing; sequencing was by immunoSEQ multiplex PCR. That table furnishes V, J and clone size, whereas the DNA furnished D and trimming. Of a few hundred thousand clones in the sample, about 87% were seen once. In this sample, this clone turned up a few times. CDR3 length: 15 amino acids. V lost 5 bases to trimming and J lost 0 bases, with 14 bases between them. The germline V gene has CDR1 SGHTA and CDR2 FQGNSA. This clonotype originated in a woman aged 50 to 65 with acute or convalescent COVID-19. This chain links TRBV7-2 with TRBJ2-7; weak D call: TRBD1 (6 bases). The sample consisted of peripheral blood. This CDR3 is CASSASGTNSYEQYF. In nucleotides, the CDR3 is TGTGCCAGCAGCGCCTCCGGGACAAACTCCTACGAGCAGTACTTC.